This T cell receptor (beta chain) was obtained from a study of Ad26.COV2.S vaccination and SARS-CoV-2 variants. Study details: Donor participated within the Ad26.COV2.S arm of the COV1001 trial.

The germline V gene has CDR1 ENHRY and CDR2 SYGVKD. CDR3 length: 11 residues. Deletions cut 11 bases from V and 3 bases from J, with 9 bases between. Treatment described: around 19 received Ad26.COV2.S at low or high dose, single or two shots; about 5 received placebo; per-sample allocation not given. Specimens were obtained on day 63 following the first vaccine or placebo injection. Recruitment in Boston yielded a donor of adult age, 18-55 years. Comment on this clone: Its antigen is unknown.

Clones were sequenced by immunoSEQ multiplex PCR, and TCRdb holds only the in-frame ones, with some missing. The table shows hundreds of thousands of clones, with roughly 90% occurring only once. Notes on the study in general: Spike-specific CD8+ and CD4+ T cell responses reportedly showed substantial breadth after vaccination.

The sequencing here drew on peripheral blood, taken in a trial of Ad26.COV2.S vaccine versus placebo. The genes are TRBV10-3 and TRBJ2-3; tentatively, D is TRBD1 or TRBD2 (5 bases each). This TCR was recovered from a person between 18 and 59 years old who received the Ad26.COV2.S COVID-19 vaccine or a placebo. CDR3 nucleotides: TGTGCCCTTGGGGGTACAGATACGCAGTATTTT. Amino acids: CALGGTDTQYF.